The 12 T cell receptor beta chains reported below all come from one sample, sequenced in a study of shared clonotypes between healthy human individuals. The assay was immunoSEQ multiplex PCR, and TCRdb's table has in-frame clones only and misses some. The sample shows a few million clones, around 93% of them seen only once. CD8 cells classed as naive were CD45RO-negative and positively selected for CCR7, excluding terminally differentiated effector memory CD45RA+ cells. The source material was naive CD8+ T cells from PBMCs. The origin of the receptors is a man younger than 30 in good health. Some clones in this sample may be carry-over from other donors' samples.

The chain links TRBV27 to TRBJ1-4, with D unresolved. CDR3 length equals 16 residues. The ends were cut back, 3 bases at V and 0 bases at J, with 11 bases in the middle. CDR1 is MNHEY and CDR2 is SMNVEV in the germline V gene (reference sequence). The CDR3 bases are TGTGCCAGCAGTTTTCAAGACCCTGCAACTAATGAAAAACTGTTTTTT. It encodes CASSFQDPATNEKLFF.

The CDR3 protein is CASSSSHGRYEQYF. In DNA, the CDR3 is TGTGCCAGCAGTTCTAGTCACGGGCGTTACGAGCAGTACTTC. J is TRBJ2-7 and V is TRBV7-9, with D uncertain. V lost 6 bases and J 4 bases, leaving 16 bases between the germline ends. CDR3 length equals 14 residues. The germline V gene has CDR1 SEHNR and CDR2 FQNEAQ (reference sequence).

The V gene is TRBV27, the J gene TRBJ1-1; TRBD1 might be the D (5 bases). V was shortened by 4 bases and J by 0 bases, with 18 bases between the two germline ends. Germline V lookup: CDR1 MNHEY, CDR2 SMNVEV (reference sequence). The CDR3 is 17 amino acids. This CDR3 is CASSSYPQGYLNTEAFF. CDR3 nucleotides: TGTGCCAGCAGTTCCTACCCCCAGGGTTATTTGAACACTGAAGCTTTCTTT.

V is TRBV11-2 and J is TRBJ1-2, with a tentative D call TRBD1 (5 bases). The CDR3 covers 13 residues. CDR1 and CDR2 from the germline V gene are SGHAT and FQNNGV. Trimming shortened V by 5 bases and J by 4 bases, and 11 bases separated the two germline ends. CDR3 region: CASSPGGVYGYTF. The CDR3 coding sequence is TGTGCCAGCAGCCCCGGGGGTGTCTATGGCTACACCTTC.

The rearrangement links TRBV9 to TRBJ2-5; 7 bases map to TRBD1. J was trimmed by 1 base and V by 0 bases; bases with no gene match: 6. CDR1 is SGDLS, CDR2 YYNGEE, per germline. The length of the CDR3 is 16 residues. CDR3 sequence (DNA): TGTGCCAGCAGCGTAGATGGGGACAGAGCCCAAGAGACCCAGTACTTC. This encodes CASSVDGDRAQETQYF.

V usage is TRBV4-2 and J usage is TRBJ2-3; 8 nucleotides line up with TRBD1. CDR3 length: 14 amino acids. The trim removed 4 bases at V and 0 bases at J, leaving 0 bases unmatched. Germline V lookup: CDR1 LGHNA, CDR2 YNFKEQ. The CDR3 DNA is TGTGCCAGCAGCCGGACAGGGAGCACAGATACGCAGTATTTT. Its protein is CASSRTGSTDTQYF.

This clone was seen a few times. Other DNA sequences in this sample translate to the same CDR3. The chain is built from TRBV5-6 and TRBJ1-5; D uncertain. The CDR3 sequence is 12 residues long. Germline V gene sequence: CDR1 SGHDT, CDR2 YYEEEE. Trimming pared 0 bases from V and 4 bases from J, leaving 2 bases between. The CDR3 sequence: CASSLGNQPQHF. CDR3 sequence (DNA): TGTGCCAGCAGCTTGGGTAATCAGCCCCAGCATTTT.

The gene calls are TRBV7-6 and TRBJ2-5; 7 positions match TRBD2. CDR3 length: 15 amino acids. With 5 bases clipped from V and 5 bases from J, the junction kept 11 bases outside the gene matches. The germline CDR1 and CDR2 sequences are SGHVS and FNYEAQ. This CDR3 reads CASSPTTSDFETQYF. The CDR3 DNA follows: TGTGCCAGCAGCCCTACAACTAGCGACTTTGAGACCCAGTACTTC. The whole variable domain, remainder taken from reference TRBV7-6 and TRBJ2-5, is GAGVSQSPRYKVTKRGQDVALRCDPISGHVSLYWYRQALGQGPEFLTYFNYEAQQDKSGLPNDRFSAERPEGSISTLTIQRTEQRDSAMYRCASSPTTSDFETQYFGPGTRLLVL.

The chain combines TRBV13 with TRBJ2-7; D is undetermined. The ends were cut back, 5 bases at V and 2 bases at J, with 13 bases in the middle. Germline values: CDR1 PRHDT, CDR2 FYEKMQ (reference sequence). The CDR3 sequence is 14 residues long. This CDR3 is CASSKAQLAYEQYF. CDR3 DNA sequence: TGTGCCAGCAGCAAGGCCCAGCTAGCCTACGAGCAGTACTTC.

The chain has TRBV28 and TRBJ1-1; perhaps TRBD1 as D (5 bases). Germline V CDR1 and CDR2: MDHEN, SYDVKM. The CDR3 consists of 14 residues. V shed 3 bases and J shed 5 bases, with 13 bases lying between them. The CDR3 loop is CASSFLGGATEAFF. The CDR3 nucleotides are TGTGCCAGCAGTTTTTTGGGTGGGGCGACTGAAGCTTTCTTT.

This clone has only a few counts. V is TRBV28 and J is TRBJ1-5, with D uncertain. In germline, CDR1 is MDHEN, CDR2 SYDVKM. The germline V and J ends were trimmed by 5 bases and 4 bases, with 12 bases remaining between them. The CDR3 contains 14 residues. The CDR3 loop is CASSLTPGNQPQHF. Written as DNA, the CDR3 is TGTGCCAGCAGTCTGACCCCTGGGAATCAGCCCCAGCATTTT.

The chain couples TRBV7-9 to TRBJ2-3; 12 bases map to TRBD2. CDR1 SEHNR and CDR2 FQNEAQ come from the germline V gene (reference sequence). CDR3 length: 16 residues. The V segment lost 4 bases and the J segment 5 bases; nucleotides outside the gene matches: 7. CDR3 amino acids: CASSYPGLAGGDTQYF. The CDR3 nucleotides are TGTGCCAGCAGCTACCCGGGACTAGCGGGTGGAGATACGCAGTATTTT.